The 9 T cell receptor beta chains below were found in one sample sequenced in a study of blood T cell repertoires in COVID-19. Generated by immunoSEQ multiplex PCR, the TCRdb table keeps only in-frame clones and is missing some. The sample contains 230,000 or so clones, roughly 87% of which appear only once. The material sequenced was peripheral blood. These TCRs come from a man between 35 and 55 years old with active or convalescent COVID-19.

The V call is TRBV13, the J call TRBJ2-7; 9 positions agree with TRBD1. V trimming: 4 bases; J trimming: 2 bases; junction bases outside the gene matches: 3. This CDR3 has 14 residues. Germline-derived CDR1 and CDR2 are PRHDT and FYEKMQ (reference sequence). CDR3: CASSSRDRAYEQYF. For the CDR3, the DNA is TGTGCCAGCAGCTCCCGGGACAGGGCCTACGAGCAGTACTTC.

The chain uses TRBV7-7 and TRBJ1-2; D remains ambiguous. This CDR3 has 14 residues. Germline V gene sequence: CDR1 SSHAT, CDR2 FNYEAQ (reference sequence). V shed 5 bases and J shed 1 base, with 11 bases lying between them. In nucleotides, the CDR3 is TGTGCCAGCAGCCCCCACCGCAGTAACTATGGCTACACCTTC. Its protein product is CASSPHRSNYGYTF.

The count of this clone is one. The chain uses TRBV5-1 and TRBJ2-3, with a weak D call TRBD2 (7 bases). V was cut by 0 bases and J by 1 base, with 12 bases left in between. Germline V gene sequence: CDR1 SGHRS, CDR2 YFSETQ. The CDR3 length is 16 residues. DNA for the CDR3: TGCGCCAGCAGCTTGGCCGGGCGGGGGCGCACAGATACGCAGTATTTT. The encoded protein is CASSLAGRGRTDTQYF.

This clone was seen more than once but under ten times. The chain employs TRBV28 and TRBJ1-5, with D perhaps TRBD1 (6 bases). The germline CDR1 and CDR2 sequences are MDHEN and SYDVKM. The length of the CDR3 is 13 residues. The V and J ends lost 7 bases and 8 bases respectively, with 15 bases between them. The CDR3 loop reads CASTLPRGKPQHF. In DNA form, the CDR3 reads TGTGCCAGCACTCTTCCGAGGGGGAAGCCCCAGCATTTT.

This chain connects TRBV27 to TRBJ1-1; D is unresolved. V gave up 0 bases and J gave up 0 bases, with 8 bases separating them. The CDR3 totals 15 residues. CDR1 and CDR2 (germline): MNHEY, SMNVEV (reference sequence). CDR3 residues: CASSLSGGLNTEAFF. CDR3 coding DNA: TGTGCCAGCAGTTTATCCGGAGGGTTGAACACTGAAGCTTTCTTT.

With regard to this clone: Different DNA sequences within this sample yield the same CDR3. This chain links TRBV6-5 with TRBJ1-5; TRBD1 aligns across 7 bases. This CDR3 is built from 15 residues. The germline gives CDR1 MNHEY, CDR2 SVGAGI. The V gene end was trimmed by 6 bases and the J gene end by 0 bases; junction bases not matched to a gene: 5. The CDR3 nucleotides read TGTGCCAGCAGAGCGACAGGGAATAGCAATCAGCCCCAGCATTTT. As protein: CASRATGNSNQPQHF.

The V and J genes are TRBV2 and TRBJ2-7; TRBD1 matches at 10 bases. CDR3 size: 15 residues. Trimming at V came to 6 bases and at J to 1 base, leaving 6 bases not matched to a gene. From germline, CDR1 is SNHLY and CDR2 FYNNEI. The CDR3: CASSLRQGASYEQYF. The DNA for the CDR3 is TGTGCCAGCAGCCTAAGACAGGGGGCGTCCTACGAGCAGTACTTC.

This clone was detected only a few times. The V gene is TRBV6-5, the J gene TRBJ1-1; D not certain. The CDR3 extends over 12 amino acids. Between the trimmed V and J ends, which lost 2 bases and 5 bases, there was a span of 6 bases. Per the germline V gene, CDR1 is MNHEY and CDR2 is SVGAGI. This CDR3 reads CASSYAGTEAFF. As DNA, the CDR3 is TGTGCCAGCAGTTACGCAGGAACTGAAGCTTTCTTT.

The CDR3 here is CASTLRSSGANVLTF. CDR3 DNA sequence: TGTGCCAGCACCCTAAGGAGCTCTGGGGCCAACGTCCTGACTTTC. The J gene is TRBJ2-6, the V gene TRBV6-5; D unclear. V lost 7 bases to trimming and J lost 0 bases, with 10 bases between them. Germline assignment: CDR1 MNHEY and CDR2 SVGAGI. The CDR3 consists of 15 residues.